This T cell receptor beta chain was captured in a study of cytomegalovirus exposure and HLA in healthy donors. Germline CDR1 is MGHRA and CDR2 is YSYEKL. The CDR3 consists of 16 residues. V lost 1 base and J 1 base, leaving 13 bases between the germline ends. Use of 60 Vbeta and 13 Jbeta primers characterized the PCR. TCRdb keeps only in-frame clones here, not all; method: immunoSEQ multiplex PCR. The sample has hundreds of thousands of clones; 75% to 80% are singletons. Input material: PBMCs. This TCR derives from a male donor in good health and CMV-seronegative. The chain couples TRBV4-1 to TRBJ2-5; D perhaps matches TRBD1 (5 bases). The CDR3, as DNA: TGCGCCAGCAGCCAAGCAGGGCAGGCTATCCAAGAGACCCAGTACTTC. Amino acids: CASSQAGQAIQETQYF.